The source of this TCR beta chain is a study of PD-1 blockade in classical Hodgkin lymphoma. After removal of 1 base from V and 8 bases from J, the junction contained 9 bases not matched to a gene. CDR3 size: 16 residues. CDR1 and CDR2 from the germline V gene are SGHRS and YFSETQ. Patients all relapsed after autologous stem cell transplantation, and there was variation in brentuximab vedotin exposure. Measured with immunoSEQ multiplex PCR; TCRdb has only the in-frame clones, and not every one. The sample has tens of thousands of clones, 81% seen once. The sequence was collected from a human donor with classical Hodgkin lymphoma. V and J are TRBV5-1 and TRBJ2-1, with 10 bases matching TRBD1. The sample here was peripheral blood mononuclear cells (PBMCs), taken at baseline. Here the CDR3 reads CASSLTGTGAVDEQFF. CDR3 sequence (DNA): TGCGCCAGCAGCTTGACCGGGACAGGGGCTGTCGATGAGCAGTTCTTC.